This entry lists 7 T cell receptor beta chains sequenced from one sample in a study of Tregs in tolerant kidney transplant recipients. Repertoires were generated with immunoSEQ multiplex PCR, while TCRdb's copy carries only in-frame clones and drops some. This sample has 95,000 to 120,000 clones; around 90% occur once, and the top ten carry approximately 0.35%. The source was CD4+ T cells from blood, collected before the transplant. These receptors came from a human donor who received a combined kidney and bone marrow transplant.

This chain joins TRBV4-3 and TRBJ2-1, with D possibly TRBD1 on 6 matching bases. V lost 0 bases and J 3 bases, leaving 15 bases between the germline ends. Germline CDR1 reads LGHNA; CDR2 reads YSLEER. There are 17 residues in the CDR3. CDR3 loop: CASSQDFGGWGYNEQFF. In DNA, the CDR3 is TGCGCCAGCAGCCAAGATTTTGGGGGCTGGGGCTACAATGAGCAGTTCTTC.

This sequence joins TRBV4-1 and TRBJ2-4; 7 positions match TRBD1. This CDR3 spans 17 amino acids. The trim removed 0 bases at V and 9 bases at J, leaving 14 bases unmatched. CDR1 is MGHRA and CDR2 is YSYEKL in the germline V gene. As DNA, the CDR3 is TGCGCCAGCAGCCAAGACCGAGCAGGGACAGACCAAAGCATTCAGTACTTC. As protein: CASSQDRAGTDQSIQYF.

The rearrangement uses TRBV7-2 and TRBJ1-2; D ambiguous. V was clipped by 5 bases and J by 7 bases, with 20 bases between them. Germline values: CDR1 SGHTA, CDR2 FQGNSA. This CDR3 has 15 amino acids. The CDR3 reads CASSPHGVVERGYTF. DNA for the CDR3: TGTGCCAGCAGCCCACACGGGGTGGTGGAGCGTGGCTACACCTTC. Together with reference TRBV7-2 and TRBJ1-2, the CDR3 gives the full variable domain: GAGVSQSPSNKVTEKGKDVELRCDPISGHTALYWYRQSLGQGLEFLIYFQGNSAPDKSGLPSDRFSAERTGGSVSTLTIQRTQQEDSAVYLCASSPHGVVERGYTFGSGTRLTVV.

This clone turned up a few times. The V and J genes are TRBV27 and TRBJ1-6, with D possibly TRBD1 on 5 matching bases. V shed 11 bases and J shed 9 bases, with 14 bases lying between them. The CDR3 has 12 residues. Germline CDR1 is MNHEY and CDR2 is SMNVEV (reference sequence). CDR3 loop: CAAGRASSPLHF. CDR3 DNA sequence: TGTGCCGCGGGACGGGCTAGTTCACCCCTCCACTTT.

This rearrangement joins TRBV4-3 to TRBJ1-5, with D unresolved. CDR3 length: 13 residues. The V and J ends lost 0 bases and 7 bases respectively, with 7 bases between them. CDR1 and CDR2 from the germline V gene are LGHNA and YSLEER. CDR3 in amino acids: CASSQDILQPQHF. In nucleotides, the CDR3 is TGCGCCAGCAGCCAAGATATCTTGCAGCCCCAGCATTTT.

The chain is built from TRBV5-1 and TRBJ1-2; D perhaps matches TRBD1 (5 bases). Germline loops: CDR1 SGHRS, CDR2 YFSETQ. V gave up 2 bases and J gave up 3 bases, with 14 bases separating them. The CDR3 totals 15 residues. The CDR3 sequence is CASSFGARADYGYTF. DNA for the CDR3: TGCGCCAGCAGCTTTGGGGCGAGAGCAGACTATGGCTACACCTTC.

CDR3 amino acids: CASSRTGPGDQPQHF. CDR3 nucleotide sequence: TGTGCCAGCAGCAGGACAGGGCCGGGGGATCAGCCCCAGCATTTT. This chain connects TRBV6-6 to TRBJ1-5; 8 bases fit TRBD1. Germline loops: CDR1 MNHNY, CDR2 SVGAGI (reference sequence). This CDR3 is 15 amino acids long. After removal of 6 bases from V and 5 bases from J, the junction contained 9 bases not matched to a gene.